What follows are 17 T cell receptor beta chains derived from one specimen sequenced in a study of cytomegalovirus exposure and HLA in healthy donors. Primers for the PCR totalled 60 Vbeta and 13 Jbeta. The assay was immunoSEQ multiplex PCR, and TCRdb's table has in-frame clones only and misses some. The profile shows around 150,000 clones, 80% to 90% of them singletons. Specimen: PBMCs. The receptors were sampled from a young man in good health and CMV-seropositive.

The chain uses TRBV27 and TRBJ1-2, with TRBD1 matching 7 bases. The CDR3 consists of 15 residues. J gave up 0 bases and V 6 bases, and 7 bases lay outside the gene matches. Per the germline V gene, CDR1 is MNHEY and CDR2 is SMNVEV (reference sequence). The CDR3 DNA follows: TGTGCCAGCAGCTGGGGACAGTCGCCTAACTATGGCTACACCTTC. Amino acids: CASSWGQSPNYGYTF.

The CDR3 DNA follows: TGTGCCAGCAGTGAACAGGACAGGGGCACTGAAGCTTTCTTT. It translates to CASSEQDRGTEAFF. V gene TRBV28 combines with J gene TRBJ1-1; 9 bases map to TRBD1. The CDR3 covers 14 residues. Germline values: CDR1 MDHEN, CDR2 SYDVKM. The junction had 5 bases not matched to a gene; V was cut back by 5 bases and J by 4 bases.

The chain recombines TRBV5-3 with TRBJ1-5; 8 nucleotides match TRBD1. Being an ORF, TRBV5-3 has a function that is uncertain. This CDR3 is 15 amino acids long. The junction had 12 bases not matched to a gene; V was cut back by 10 bases and J by 3 bases. CDR3: CACQTPGQVNQPQHF. As DNA, the CDR3 is TGTGCCTGCCAGACCCCGGGACAGGTCAATCAGCCCCAGCATTTT.

The chain recombines TRBV7-2 with TRBJ2-1; 10 bases map to TRBD2. Trimming took 3 bases from V and 7 from J; bases not matched to a gene: 6. This CDR3 region has 15 residues. Germline assignment: CDR1 SGHTA and CDR2 FQGNSA. In DNA, the CDR3 is TGTGCCAGCAGCTTGAGCGGGGGGGCGGGGAATGAGCAGTTCTTC. This codes for CASSLSGGAGNEQFF.

The gene calls are TRBV12-5 and TRBJ2-3; possibly TRBD1 for D (5 bases). This CDR3 region has 18 residues. Per germline, CDR1 LGHNT and CDR2 FRNRAP. Trimming removed 1 base from V and 0 bases from J, with 17 bases in between. DNA for the CDR3: TGTGCTAGTGGTTTGGAAGACAGCGTAGCCTTTAGCACAGATACGCAGTATTTT. Its protein is CASGLEDSVAFSTDTQYF.

The CDR3 DNA reads TGCGCCAGCAGCTTGGTGGGGCCTGGTAGCACTGAAGCTTTCTTT. This encodes CASSLVGPGSTEAFF. The V call is TRBV5-1, the J call TRBJ1-1; a weak D match, TRBD1 (5 bases). Germline V lookup: CDR1 SGHRS, CDR2 YFSETQ. Between the trimmed V and J ends, which lost 0 bases and 4 bases, there was a span of 13 bases. The CDR3 runs 15 residues.

The V and J genes are TRBV27 and TRBJ1-2; 8 nucleotides match TRBD1. With V trimmed by 3 bases and J by 8 bases, 11 bases remained unmatched. This CDR3 region has 15 residues. CDR1 is MNHEY, CDR2 SMNVEV, per germline (reference sequence). For the CDR3, the DNA is TGTGCCAGCAGTTTCAGGGGGACAGGTCGGGAAGGCTACACCTTC. Encoded protein: CASSFRGTGREGYTF.

The rearrangement links TRBV6-1 to TRBJ2-7, with D possibly TRBD1 on 6 matching bases. Deletions cut 4 bases from V and 3 bases from J, with 7 bases between. CDR3 length: 12 residues. Germline lookup yields CDR1 MNHNS and CDR2 SASEGT. This CDR3 reads CASSGQVYEQYF. CDR3 DNA: TGTGCCAGCAGTGGACAGGTCTACGAGCAGTACTTC.

The chain combines TRBV6-6 with TRBJ2-3; TRBD2 might be the D (5 bases). The CDR3 consists of 12 residues. The V gene's germline CDR1 is MNHNY and CDR2 SVGAGI (reference sequence). Trimming left V 5 bases short and J 9 bases short, with 12 bases between. The CDR3 DNA sequence: TGTGCCAGCAGTACGACTGACTACACGCAGTATTTT. Protein product: CASSTTDYTQYF.

The rearrangement uses TRBV29-1 and TRBJ2-7, with D possibly TRBD2 on 5 matching bases. Per the germline V gene, CDR1 is SQVTM and CDR2 is ANQGSEA. V was cut by 7 bases and J by 7 bases, with 20 bases left in between. The CDR3 consists of 13 residues. The CDR3: CSAHPVAGGEQYF. The CDR3 DNA is TGCAGCGCCCACCCGGTCGCGGGTGGTGAGCAGTACTTC.

The chain uses TRBV11-2 and TRBJ1-2; D gene ambiguous. The CDR3 totals 14 residues. Per the germline V gene, CDR1 is SGHAT and CDR2 is FQNNGV. The V end lost 5 bases, the J end lost 1 base, and 11 bases lay between the germline ends. Here the CDR3 reads CASSLSSDNYGYTF. The CDR3 DNA reads as TGTGCCAGCAGCCTTAGCTCCGATAACTATGGCTACACCTTC.

This chain connects TRBV6-1 to TRBJ1-6, with 9 nucleotides matching TRBD1. CDR1 is MNHNS and CDR2 is SASEGT in the germline V gene. V was pared by 2 bases and J by 8 bases, with 4 bases of the junction left unmatched. The CDR3 is made up of 15 amino acids. In DNA form, the CDR3 reads TGTGCCAGCAGTGAACCCCGACAGGGGGATTCACCCCTCCACTTT. This translates into CASSEPRQGDSPLHF.

This rearrangement joins TRBV5-1 to TRBJ2-7; possibly TRBD1 for D (6 bases). From germline, CDR1 is SGHRS and CDR2 YFSETQ. V lost 2 bases to trimming and J lost 6 bases, with 18 bases between them. The CDR3 loop spans 15 amino acids. The CDR3 sequence: CASSLARTEGGEQYF. In nucleotides, the CDR3 is TGCGCCAGCAGCTTAGCTAGGACAGAGGGCGGCGAGCAGTACTTC.

The V gene is TRBV28, the J gene TRBJ2-3; 8 bases fit TRBD1. There are 15 residues in the CDR3. Germline loops: CDR1 MDHEN, CDR2 SYDVKM. V gave up 2 bases and J gave up 3 bases; unmatched junction bases: 4. The CDR3 spells CASSLRQGSTDTQYF. The CDR3 region has the DNA TGTGCCAGCAGTTTACGACAGGGGAGTACAGATACGCAGTATTTT.

This clone was seen just once. The junction does not match germline at one end; this may be a read error. This specimen includes other DNA sequences encoding the same CDR3. This chain connects TRBV10-3 to TRBJ2-7; the D gene is possibly TRBD2 (5 bases). This CDR3 comprises 13 residues. Germline lookup yields CDR1 ENHRY and CDR2 SYGVKD. DNA of the CDR3: TGTGCCATCAGGGGGAGACTCTCCTATGAGCAGTACTTC. Its translation is CAIRGRLSYEQYF.

The gene calls are TRBV21-1 and TRBJ1-1; the D call of TRBD1 is as the table states it, not checked on the DNA. TRBV21-1 is a known pseudogene. There are 16 residues in the CDR3. The CDR3 spells CASSLGQGEKRTEAFF. The CDR3, as DNA: TGTGCCAGCAGTTTGGGACAGGGAGAGAAGCGCACTGAAGCTTTCTTT.

The rearrangement links TRBV7-2 to TRBJ1-2; 8 nucleotides agree with TRBD1. J was trimmed by 0 bases and V by 5 bases; bases with no gene match: 8. Germline V CDR1 and CDR2: SGHTA, FQGNSA. CDR3 size: 16 residues. The CDR3 nucleotides read TGTGCCAGCAGCGTACAGGGGGTCCTAACTAACTATGGCTACACCTTC. Its protein is CASSVQGVLTNYGYTF.